Described below is a single TCR beta chain sequence and its context. The sample originates from a study of T cells in Graves' hyperthyroidism and ophthalmopathy. V was shortened by 8 bases and J by 1 base, with 17 bases between the two germline ends. The CDR3 loop spans 16 amino acids. Germline CDR1 is SNHLY and CDR2 is FYNNEI. Using RNA transcripts as the source, TCR beta CDR3 regions were amplified. The study used the HTBI primer set for a first-round RT-PCR of the TCR CDR3. TCRdb re-called the multiplex PCR reads with MiXCR, one entry per CDR3 protein. The sample shows hundreds of thousands of distinct CDR3 sequences, 38% of them seen only once.

The chain combines TRBV2 with TRBJ2-2; tentatively, D is TRBD2 (5 bases). Sequenced sample: blood. The receptor was isolated from a man between 18 and 35 years old with Graves' hyperthyroidism. Written as DNA, the CDR3 is TGTGCCAGCTCACCACCGGGGAGCTTGAACACCGGGGAGCTGTTTTTT. The encoded protein is CASSPPGSLNTGELFF.